This T cell receptor (beta chain) was sequenced during a study of T cell repertoires in cytomegalovirus infection (dated by TCRdb to 2018 to 2020). With regard to the full study: The peptide stimulations were aimed at well-studied HLA-B-restricted epitopes as well as recently identified HLA-C-restricted CMV epitopes, whose presentation resists viral immunomodulation. Donor HLA type was relevant to the analysis, as public TCR beta signatures indicated carriage of CMV infection together with the matching HLA type.

The investigation overall reported the following: Carriers of CMV infection plus the relevant HLA type were discriminated by the cumulative frequency of public TCR beta family members in the study cohort and in an independent roughly 370-donor cohort. The ex vivo response was dominated by HLA-C-restricted CMV-specific TCR beta clonotypes, which also provided the single most frequent clonotype in two of eight donors.

The listed sequencing device is Illumina HiSeq 1500. Clones were called with MiXCR by TCRdb after fastp trimmed the public reads at Q25, and only in-frame beta chains were retained. Duplicate CDR3 protein sequences are folded into a single record with the most common DNA and genes. Counted in this sample were some 590,000 distinct CDR3 sequences; 35% to 50% of them appeared once. Around 48% of the sample lies in the top ten. In the case of this clonotype: Its specific antigen is unknown. No base quality information exists; no much larger clone differs at one position.

The CDR3 starts with the cysteine, ends with the phenylalanine, and has 19 residues. Only the CDR3 region is kept as DNA, spanning 57 bases read in frame from base 1. Between the V and J ends, shortened by 5 bases and 0 bases respectively, the junction contains 20 bases. CDR1 and CDR2, per the germline V gene, are MDHEN and SYDVKM. The treatment or condition label on this specimen signifies: in vitro stimulation with specific CMV peptide epitopes to enrich CMV-specific T cells. The chain joins TRBV28 to TRBJ2-6; the D region possibly corresponds to TRBD2 (6 bases align). This sequence originates from a human donor in good health (CMV status not recorded). Some clones in this sample may be carry-over from other donors' samples. The sequences come from cultured PBMCs, collected from culture after CMV antigen stimulation. The CDR3 region reads CASSPSGGRTTSGANVLTF. In nucleotides, the sequence is TGTGCCAGCAGTCCCTCGGGTGGACGGACTACCTCTGGGGCCAACGTCCTGACTTTC.